These 17 T cell receptor beta chains originate from one sample sequenced in a study of Graves' ophthalmopathy and Graves' hyperthyroidism. Amplified TCR beta CDR3 regions were obtained using RNA transcripts as template. The authors performed first-round RT-PCR with HTBI primers and then a second-round multiplex PCR. Each CDR3 protein is one row after TCRdb ran MiXCR on the multiplex PCR reads. The sample yields about 400,000 distinct CDR3 sequences, about 16% seen once. Sequencing input: peripheral blood. The origin of the receptors is a woman between 18 and 29 years old with Graves' ophthalmopathy.

This chain links TRBV6-2 or TRBV6-3 with TRBJ1-1; 8 bases match TRBD1. This CDR3 has 15 residues. In germline, CDR1 is MNHEY, CDR2 SVGEGT. The trim removed 6 bases at V and 1 base at J, leaving 7 bases unmatched. This chain's CDR3 is CASSQPGTGNTEAFF. DNA of the CDR3: TGTGCCAGCAGCCAACCCGGGACAGGGAACACTGAAGCTTTCTTT.

The gene calls are TRBV4-3 and TRBJ2-7; no clear D gene. Trimming cost V 2 bases and J 3 bases, with 14 bases left between them. From germline, CDR1 is LGHNA and CDR2 YSLEER. There are 15 residues in the CDR3. The CDR3 reads CASSQYHSADYEQYF. CDR3 sequence (DNA): TGCGCCAGCAGCCAATATCACAGCGCGGACTACGAGCAGTACTTC.

This clonotype was seen many times. The CDR3, as DNA: TGTGCCAGTGGAGCAGTGAACACTGAAGCTTTCTTT. It specifies CASGAVNTEAFF. The chain uses TRBV19 and TRBJ1-1; D is uncertain. V lost 8 bases, J lost 0 bases, and 7 bases lay in between. Germline V gene lookup returns CDR1 LNHDA and CDR2 SQIVND (reference sequence). The CDR3 spans 12 residues.

This clonotype was recorded at least ten times. The chain employs TRBV28 and TRBJ2-5; 10 bases line up with TRBD2. CDR3 length equals 15 residues. CDR1 and CDR2 (germline): MDHEN, SYDVKM. With V trimmed by 3 bases and J by 5 bases, 6 bases remained unmatched. CDR3 nucleotides: TGTGCCAGCAGTTTTAATCTAGCGGGAGTTGAGACCCAGTACTTC. Its protein is CASSFNLAGVETQYF. The variable domain in full, completed from reference TRBV28 and TRBJ2-5, reads DVKVTQSSRYLVKRTGEKVFLECVQDMDHENMFWYRQDPGLGLRLIYFSYDVKMKEKGDIPEGYSVSREKKERFSLILESASTNQTSMYLCASSFNLAGVETQYFGPGTRLLVL.

This clonotype was counted at least ten times. The chain employs TRBV10-3 and TRBJ1-5; D is undetermined. CDR1 is ENHRY and CDR2 is SYGVKD in the germline V gene. V was trimmed by 3 bases and J by 3 bases, leaving 6 bases between them. The CDR3 is made up of 13 amino acids. The DNA for the CDR3 is TGTGCCATCAGTGATTGGGACAATCAGCCCCAGCATTTT. Translation gives CAISDWDNQPQHF.

This sequence joins TRBV11-2 and TRBJ1-5; D ambiguous. The germline gives CDR1 SGHAT, CDR2 FQNNGV. The CDR3 contains 13 residues. Trimming removed 6 bases from V and 6 bases from J, with 12 bases in between. The CDR3 protein is CASRGSRPQPQHF. The CDR3 region has the DNA TGTGCCAGCAGGGGCAGCCGCCCTCAGCCCCAGCATTTT.

This clonotype was seen many times. The chain links TRBV28 to TRBJ1-1; tentative D call: TRBD1 (5 bases). The CDR3 extends over 14 amino acids. Germline values: CDR1 MDHEN, CDR2 SYDVKM. V dropped 7 bases and J dropped 4 bases, with 16 bases sitting between them. The DNA of the CDR3 is TGTGCCAGCATTGATTGGGGGAGATCCACTGAAGCTTTCTTT. As protein: CASIDWGRSTEAFF.

The rearrangement links TRBV6-1 to TRBJ2-7, with 9 bases lining up with TRBD1. This CDR3 contains 12 residues. J gave up 7 bases and V 10 bases, and 8 bases lay outside the gene matches. Germline V gives CDR1 MNHNS, CDR2 SASEGT. DNA of the CDR3: TGTGCCATCGCCGGGACAGGGAAGGAGCAGTACTTC. Encoded protein: CAIAGTGKEQYF.

This clonotype has a count of ten or more. This chain uses TRBV12-3 or TRBV12-4 with TRBJ2-7; perhaps D is TRBD1 or TRBD2 (5 bases each). Trimming took off 5 bases at V and 4 bases at J, with 21 bases between the two ends. The CDR3 totals 16 residues. CDR3 region: CASSTRSLGTDYEQYF. For the CDR3, the DNA is TGTGCCAGCAGTACCAGAAGTTTAGGGACCGATTACGAGCAGTACTTC.

This clonotype was observed many times. The gene calls are TRBV6-5 and TRBJ1-1; tentative D call: TRBD1 (6 bases). The V gene's germline CDR1 is MNHEY and CDR2 SVGAGI. This CDR3 comprises 15 residues. Trimming took off 1 base at V and 1 base at J, with 10 bases between the two ends. CDR3 bases: TGTGCCAGCAGTTACTTCGGACAGAGGAACACTGAAGCTTTCTTT. Residues: CASSYFGQRNTEAFF.

This clonotype was detected ten times or more. The junction departs from germline at one end; a sequencing error may be responsible. The rearrangement links TRBV12-3 or TRBV12-4 to TRBJ1-1; D call uncertain. The CDR3 is 14 residues long. In DNA, the CDR3 is TGTGCCAGCGGTTTTCGGAGGTGGGTACATGAAGCTTTCTTT. Its translation: CASGFRRWVHEAFF.

The V gene is TRBV28, the J gene TRBJ1-3; D unclear. V lost 7 bases, J lost 1 base, and 17 bases lay in between. The germline V gene has CDR1 MDHEN and CDR2 SYDVKM. The CDR3 is made up of 16 amino acids. The CDR3, as DNA: TGTGCCAGCATCGGAGGCGGGCGCAAATCTGGAAACACCATATATTTT. This translates into CASIGGGRKSGNTIYF.

The sample holds many counts of this clonotype. The gene calls are TRBV6-1 and TRBJ2-7, with D hard to call. The CDR3 loop spans 13 amino acids. Germline CDR1 is MNHNS and CDR2 is SASEGT. Trimming stripped 2 bases from V and 2 bases from J, with 7 bases between. The CDR3 loop reads CASSEFRAYEQYF. For the CDR3, the DNA is TGTGCCAGCAGTGAATTTCGAGCCTACGAGCAGTACTTC.

On this clonotype: Without the conserved terminal phenylalanine or tryptophan, this CDR3 likely stems from a read error. The limits of the CDR3 on the DNA are not certain, so only TCRdb's listed CDR3 is given. The chain has TRBV6-1 and TRBJ2-7; the D segment call TRBD1 is taken from the table without a DNA check. Germline CDR1 is MNHNS and CDR2 is SASEGT. The CDR3 is 8 amino acids in total, end residues counted. The CDR3 sequence is CASNDGGQ.

This clonotype was counted many times. V usage is TRBV6-2 or TRBV6-3 and J usage is TRBJ1-2; D is uncertain. V shed 0 bases and J shed 4 bases, with 12 bases lying between them. Germline CDR1 MNHEY, CDR2 SVGEGT. This CDR3 region has 15 residues. The chain's CDR3 is CASSYSGRIFYGYTF. DNA for the CDR3: TGTGCCAGCAGTTACTCCGGCAGGATTTTCTATGGCTACACCTTC.

On this clonotype: A read error may explain this, as a much larger clone is one base away. V and J are TRBV6-5 and TRBJ1-1; D is uncertain. This CDR3 spans 11 amino acids. CDR1 is MNHEY, CDR2 SVGAGI, per germline. The germline V and J ends were trimmed by 4 bases and 7 bases, with 7 bases remaining between them. This CDR3 is CASSWEVEAFF. CDR3 in DNA: TGTGCCAGCAGTTGGGAGGTTGAAGCTTTCTTT.

The chain uses TRBV2 and TRBJ1-2; D is unresolved. Germline lookup yields CDR1 SNHLY and CDR2 FYNNEI. There are 13 residues in the CDR3. The ends were cut back, 0 bases at V and 7 bases at J, with 9 bases in the middle. The CDR3 spells CASSEASESGYTF. DNA for the CDR3: TGTGCCAGCAGTGAAGCGTCGGAAAGTGGCTACACCTTC.